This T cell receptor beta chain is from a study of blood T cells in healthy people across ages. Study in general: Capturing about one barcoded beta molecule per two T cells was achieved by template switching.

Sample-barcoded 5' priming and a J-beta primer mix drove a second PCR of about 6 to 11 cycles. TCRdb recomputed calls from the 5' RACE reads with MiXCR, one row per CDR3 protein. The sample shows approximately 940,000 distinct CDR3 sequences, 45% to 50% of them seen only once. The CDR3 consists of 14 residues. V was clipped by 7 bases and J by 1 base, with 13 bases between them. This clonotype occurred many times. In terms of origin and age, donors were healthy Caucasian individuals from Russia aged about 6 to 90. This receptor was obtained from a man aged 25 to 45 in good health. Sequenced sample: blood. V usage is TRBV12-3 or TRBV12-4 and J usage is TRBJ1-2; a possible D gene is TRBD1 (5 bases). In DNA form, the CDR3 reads TGTGCCAGCACCCCGCTAGGGGTTAACTATGGCTACACCTTC. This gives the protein CASTPLGVNYGYTF.